This TCR beta chain was profiled in a study of cytomegalovirus exposure and HLA in healthy donors. Turning to this clone: Its antigen remains unknown.

The PCR had 60 Vbeta and 13 Jbeta primers. Method: immunoSEQ multiplex PCR; TCRdb's copy keeps in-frame clones and lacks some. The sample holds about 120,000 clones; under 90% are singletons and the top ten take just under 2.5%. CDR1 is MGHDK and CDR2 is SYGVNS in the germline V gene. V lost 8 bases, J lost 5 bases, and 13 bases stayed unmatched. This CDR3 region has 15 residues. Study-wide findings and caveats: Cytomegalovirus association was assigned to around 150 TCR beta chains. A link between a missense DCLRE1C variant and TCR beta V- and J-gene trimming emerged from a later analysis. In a later analysis, the majority of CMV-associated beta chains seemingly showed HLA restriction.

Sequenced: PBMCs. This rearrangement joins TRBV25-1 to TRBJ1-1; 8 bases are a match to TRBD1. The receptor comes from a woman between 18 and 29 years old in good health and CMV-seronegative. CDR3 sequence (DNA): TGTGCCAGCGGAAGACTCCGACAGGGGAGGACTGAAGCTTTCTTT. Its translation is CASGRLRQGRTEAFF.